The 12 T cell receptor beta chains below all came from one sample that was sequenced in a study of immune evolution from preneoplasia to lung adenocarcinoma. Clones were read by immunoSEQ multiplex PCR, and TCRdb kept only the in-frame ones, dropping some. Of about 10,000 clones in the sample, approximately 80% were seen once. Material: FFPE minimally invasive lung adenocarcinoma tissue. The receptors derive from a person aged 70 to 80 with lung adenocarcinoma. Some clones in this sample may be carry-over from other donors' samples.

The sample holds one count of this clone. The chain recombines TRBV7-8 with TRBJ1-5; no clear D. Germline-derived CDR1 and CDR2 are SGHVS and FQNEAQ. V was pared by 5 bases and J by 4 bases, with 6 bases between. The CDR3 runs to 12 residues. CDR3 in amino acids: CASSITNQPQHF. The CDR3, as DNA: TGTGCCAGCAGCATAACGAATCAGCCCCAGCATTTT.

V usage is TRBV27 and J usage is TRBJ1-1; D not certain. The CDR3 is made up of 13 amino acids. CDR1 and CDR2 (germline): MNHEY, SMNVEV (reference sequence). Trimming took 4 bases from V and 5 from J, leaving 11 bases between them. This chain's CDR3 is CASSWREETEAFF. Written as DNA, the CDR3 is TGTGCCAGCAGTTGGAGGGAGGAAACTGAAGCTTTCTTT.

The rearrangement uses TRBV11-3 and TRBJ2-2, with a weak D call TRBD2 (5 bases). Trimming removed 2 bases from V and 6 bases from J, with 22 bases in between. The CDR3 loop spans 18 amino acids. Germline assignment: CDR1 SGHNT and CDR2 YENEEA. DNA of the CDR3: TGTGCCAGCAGCTTAAATGGTGGCGGGCCCACGAGGGCCGGGGAGCTGTTTTTT. This sequence encodes CASSLNGGGPTRAGELFF.

This chain uses TRBV19 with TRBJ1-1; D not resolved. This CDR3 is 13 amino acids long. In germline, CDR1 is LNHDA, CDR2 SQIVND (reference sequence). The V gene lost 3 bases and the J gene lost 3 bases, with 8 bases spanning the gap. The CDR3 loop is CASSILRDTEAFF. The DNA of the CDR3 is TGTGCCAGTAGTATCCTGCGAGACACTGAAGCTTTCTTT.

The genes are TRBV4-1 and TRBJ2-7; D possibly corresponds to TRBD1 (6 bases). Between the trimmed V and J ends, which lost 2 bases and 2 bases, there was a span of 13 bases. The CDR3 totals 15 residues. In germline, CDR1 is MGHRA, CDR2 YSYEKL. CDR3 sequence: CASSQSPQGTYEQYF. The CDR3 DNA sequence: TGCGCCAGCAGCCAATCGCCTCAGGGGACCTACGAGCAGTACTTC.

This rearrangement joins TRBV2 to TRBJ1-4; 8 bases align to TRBD1. CDR1 and CDR2 from the germline V gene are SNHLY and FYNNEI. V trimming: 5 bases; J trimming: 2 bases; junction bases outside the gene matches: 4. There are 15 residues in the CDR3. The DNA for the CDR3 is TGTGCCAGCAGTCTTCAGGGGGCGACTAATGAAAAACTGTTTTTT. Its translation: CASSLQGATNEKLFF.

This chain joins TRBV11-3 and TRBJ1-4; TRBD1 agrees at 8 bases. This CDR3 region has 15 residues. V dropped 5 bases and J dropped 7; count of bases not matched to a gene: 9. Germline loops: CDR1 SGHNT, CDR2 YENEEA. CDR3 bases: TGTGCCAGCAGCCCCGGACAGGGCAATAGTGAAAAACTGTTTTTT. As protein: CASSPGQGNSEKLFF.

The genes are TRBV5-8 and TRBJ1-3, with 10 bases aligning to TRBD1. Germline trimming cut 4 bases from V and 4 bases from J; bases unmatched to any gene: 8. Germline V gives CDR1 SGHTS, CDR2 YDEGEE. The CDR3 runs 16 residues. CDR3 amino acids: CASSPRTGGLGNTIYF. The CDR3 DNA reads TGTGCCAGCAGCCCCCGGACAGGGGGACTCGGAAACACCATATATTTT. Complete variable domain (other parts from reference TRBV5-8 and TRBJ1-3): EAGVTQSPTHLIKTRGQQATLRCSPISGHTSVYWYQQALGLGLQFLLWYDEGEERNRGNFPPRFSGRQFPNYSSELNVNALELEDSALYLCASSPRTGGLGNTIYFGEGSWLTVV.

There are a few counts of this clone. The V call is TRBV15, the J call TRBJ2-3, with D perhaps assigned TRBD1 or TRBD2 (6 bases each). Per germline, CDR1 LNHNV and CDR2 YYDKDF (reference sequence). This CDR3 region has 15 residues. Trimming stripped 3 bases from V and 9 bases from J, with 19 bases between. The CDR3 region has the DNA TGTGCCACCAGCAGGGCCGAGGGGGACTGGGCCACGCAGTATTTT. Protein product: CATSRAEGDWATQYF.

V gene TRBV6-6 combines with J gene TRBJ2-2; no clear D. V was cut by 0 bases and J by 6 bases, with 2 bases left in between. This CDR3 spans 12 amino acids. Germline CDR1 reads MNHNY; CDR2 reads SVGAGI (reference sequence). This CDR3 reads CASSYSAGELFF. DNA of the CDR3: TGTGCCAGCAGTTACTCCGCCGGGGAGCTGTTTTTT.

The V and J genes are TRBV28 and TRBJ1-2; possibly TRBD1 for D (5 bases). CDR3 length: 15 residues. Germline loops: CDR1 MDHEN, CDR2 SYDVKM. Trimming removed 5 bases at V and 4 bases at J, with 17 bases between. Here the CDR3 reads CASSPGGKALYGYTF. DNA for the CDR3: TGTGCCAGCAGTCCGGGGGGAAAGGCTCTCTATGGCTACACCTTC.

A few counts support this clone. The chain joins TRBV4-2 to TRBJ2-5; 10 nucleotides agree with TRBD2. After removal of 0 bases from V and 5 bases from J, the junction contained 9 bases not matched to a gene. CDR3 size: 17 residues. The germline gives CDR1 LGHNA, CDR2 YNFKEQ. The CDR3 DNA reads TGTGCCAGCAGCCAAGATGCGGCTAGCGGGAGTGGGGAGACCCAGTACTTC. It translates to CASSQDAASGSGETQYF.